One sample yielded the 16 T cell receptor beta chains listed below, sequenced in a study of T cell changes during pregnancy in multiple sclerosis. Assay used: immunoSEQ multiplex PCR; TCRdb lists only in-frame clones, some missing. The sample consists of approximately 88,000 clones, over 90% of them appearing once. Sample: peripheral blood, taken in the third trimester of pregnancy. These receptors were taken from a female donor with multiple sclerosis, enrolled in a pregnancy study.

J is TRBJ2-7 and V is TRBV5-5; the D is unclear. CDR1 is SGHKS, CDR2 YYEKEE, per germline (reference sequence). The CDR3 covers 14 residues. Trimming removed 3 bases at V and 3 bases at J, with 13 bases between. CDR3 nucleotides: TGTGCCAGCAGCTGGGTCCAGAGGTACTACGAGCAGTACTTC. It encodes CASSWVQRYYEQYF.

The CDR3 DNA reads TGTGCCTGGACAGCCGGGGGGACCCAGTACTTC. This gives the protein CAWTAGGTQYF. The V and J genes are TRBV30 and TRBJ2-5, with D possibly matching TRBD2 (6 bases). CDR3 size: 11 residues. CDR1 and CDR2 from the germline V gene are GTSNPN and SVGIG (reference sequence). The V and J ends lost 4 bases and 7 bases respectively, with 10 bases between them.

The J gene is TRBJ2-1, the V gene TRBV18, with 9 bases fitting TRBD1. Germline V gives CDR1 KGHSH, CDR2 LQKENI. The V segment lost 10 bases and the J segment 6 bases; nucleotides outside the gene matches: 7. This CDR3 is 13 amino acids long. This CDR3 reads CATEGQGSNEQFF. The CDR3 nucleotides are TGTGCCACGGAGGGACAGGGTAGCAATGAGCAGTTCTTC.

This chain's CDR3 is CASSYWDRGDYGYTF. The CDR3, as DNA: TGTGCCAGCAGTTACTGGGACAGGGGTGACTATGGCTACACCTTC. V is TRBV6-5 and J is TRBJ1-2; 10 bases are shared with TRBD1. Germline assignment: CDR1 MNHEY and CDR2 SVGAGI. The CDR3 extends over 15 amino acids. The J segment lost 3 bases and the V segment lost 1 base, leaving 2 bases of the junction unmatched.

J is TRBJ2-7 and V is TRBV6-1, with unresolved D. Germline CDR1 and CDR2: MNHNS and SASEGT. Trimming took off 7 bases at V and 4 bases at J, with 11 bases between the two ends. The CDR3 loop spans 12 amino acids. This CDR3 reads CASTNPPYEQYF. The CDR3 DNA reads TGTGCCAGCACTAACCCCCCATACGAGCAGTACTTC.

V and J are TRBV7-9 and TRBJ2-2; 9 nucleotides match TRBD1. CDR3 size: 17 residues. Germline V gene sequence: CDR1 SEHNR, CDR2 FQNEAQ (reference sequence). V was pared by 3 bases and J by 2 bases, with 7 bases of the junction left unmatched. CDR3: CASSFPRDRVNTGELFF. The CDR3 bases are TGTGCCAGCAGCTTTCCTCGGGACAGGGTTAACACCGGGGAGCTGTTTTTT.

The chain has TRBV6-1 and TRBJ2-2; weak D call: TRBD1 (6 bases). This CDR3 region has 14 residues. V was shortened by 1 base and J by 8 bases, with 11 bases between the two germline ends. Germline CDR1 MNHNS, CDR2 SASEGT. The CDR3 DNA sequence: TGTGCCAGCAGTGAAGGGCGAGGGGGAGGGGAGCTGTTTTTT. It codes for CASSEGRGGGELFF.

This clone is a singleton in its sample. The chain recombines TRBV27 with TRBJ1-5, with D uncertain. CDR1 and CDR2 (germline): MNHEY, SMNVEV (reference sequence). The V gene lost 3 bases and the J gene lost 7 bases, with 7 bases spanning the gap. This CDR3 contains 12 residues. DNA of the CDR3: TGTGCCAGCAGTTTGAACGGGCAGCCCCAGCATTTT. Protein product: CASSLNGQPQHF.

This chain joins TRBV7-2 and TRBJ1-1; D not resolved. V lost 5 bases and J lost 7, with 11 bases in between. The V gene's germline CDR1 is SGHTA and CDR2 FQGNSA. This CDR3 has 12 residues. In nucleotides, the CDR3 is TGTGCCAGCAGCCAAGGCTCAGGTGAAGCTTTCTTT. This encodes CASSQGSGEAFF.

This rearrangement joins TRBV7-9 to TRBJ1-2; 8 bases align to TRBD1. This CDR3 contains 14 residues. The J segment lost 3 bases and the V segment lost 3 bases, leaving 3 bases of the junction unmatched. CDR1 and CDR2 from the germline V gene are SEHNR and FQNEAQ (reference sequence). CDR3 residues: CASSLGQEHYGYTF. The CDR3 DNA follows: TGTGCCAGCAGCTTGGGACAGGAGCACTATGGCTACACCTTC.

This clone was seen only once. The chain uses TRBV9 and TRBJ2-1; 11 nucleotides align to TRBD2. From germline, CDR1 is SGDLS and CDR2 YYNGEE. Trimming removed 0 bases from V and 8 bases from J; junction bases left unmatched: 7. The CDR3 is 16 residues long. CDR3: CASSVDTSGSRDEQFF. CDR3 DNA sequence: TGTGCCAGCAGCGTAGATACTAGCGGGAGTAGGGATGAGCAGTTCTTC.

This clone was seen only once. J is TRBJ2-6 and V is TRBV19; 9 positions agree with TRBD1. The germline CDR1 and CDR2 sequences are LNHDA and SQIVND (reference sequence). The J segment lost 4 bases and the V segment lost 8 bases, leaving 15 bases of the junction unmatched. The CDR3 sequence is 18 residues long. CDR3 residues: CASGTGPWRGGGANVLTF. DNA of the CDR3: TGTGCCAGTGGGACAGGGCCTTGGCGGGGAGGGGGGGCCAACGTCCTGACTTTC.

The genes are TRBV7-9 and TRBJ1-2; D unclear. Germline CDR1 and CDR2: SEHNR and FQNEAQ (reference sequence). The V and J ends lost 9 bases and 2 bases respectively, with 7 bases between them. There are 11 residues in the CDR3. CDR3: CASYSNYGYTF. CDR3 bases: TGTGCCAGTTACTCAAACTATGGCTACACCTTC.

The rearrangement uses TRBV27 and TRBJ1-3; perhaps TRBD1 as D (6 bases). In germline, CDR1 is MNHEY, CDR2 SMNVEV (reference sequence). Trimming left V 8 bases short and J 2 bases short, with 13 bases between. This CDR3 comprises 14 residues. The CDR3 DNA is TGTGCCAGCGGGATCGGGGGGCCTGGAAACACCATATATTTT. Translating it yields CASGIGGPGNTIYF.

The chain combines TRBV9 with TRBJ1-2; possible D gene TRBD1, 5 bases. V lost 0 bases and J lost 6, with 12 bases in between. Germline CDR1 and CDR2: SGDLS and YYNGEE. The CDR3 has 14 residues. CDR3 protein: CASSVGTSTDGYTF. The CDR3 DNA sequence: TGTGCCAGCAGCGTAGGGACATCAACTGATGGCTACACCTTC.

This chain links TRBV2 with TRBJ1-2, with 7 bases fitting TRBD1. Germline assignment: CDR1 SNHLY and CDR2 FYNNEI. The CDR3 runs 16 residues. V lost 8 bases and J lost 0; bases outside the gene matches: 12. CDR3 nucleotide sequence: TGTGCCAGCGCTAGGGACAGTGTCCCCTCTAACTATGGCTACACCTTC. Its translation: CASARDSVPSNYGYTF.